Listed below are T cell receptor beta chains from one sample, sequenced in a study of cytomegalovirus exposure and HLA in healthy donors. Method: immunoSEQ multiplex PCR; TCRdb's copy keeps in-frame clones and lacks some. The sample gives 150,000 to 200,000 clones, 85% to 90% of which show up once; 4.5% to 7% is in the top ten. Sequencing input: PBMCs. The receptors were sampled from a woman aged 30 to 39 in good health and CMV-seronegative. CDR3s include the opening cysteine and the closing phenylalanine or tryptophan. The D gene is left open where the match is weak. Part of the rows lack a size; the others show once, few, many or a class for expanded clones.

>TRBJ2-1|TRBV6-4|-|TRBD2|14
CASSDAGTSSEQFF
TGTGCCAGCAGTGACGCGGGGACTAGCAGTGAGCAGTTCTTC
>TRBJ2-1|TRBV7-2|-|-|15
CASSSSPTSYNEQFF
TGTGCCAGCAGCTCTTCGCCGACTAGTTACAATGAGCAGTTCTTC
>TRBJ1-1|TRBV6-5|-|-|11
CASRINTEAFF
TGTGCCAGCAGGATAAACACTGAAGCTTTCTTT
>TRBJ1-5|TRBV5-6|once|-|17
CASSLGLRGIGNQPQHF
TGTGCCAGCAGCTTGGGTTTAAGGGGAATAGGGAATCAGCCCCAGCATTTT
>TRBJ2-7|TRBV2|-|-|11
CASSEQGGQYF
TGTGCCAGCAGTGAACAGGGTGGGCAGTACTTC
>TRBJ1-1|TRBV29-1|-|-|15
CSVESVRQMNTEAFF
TGCAGCGTTGAATCTGTCCGACAGATGAACACTGAAGCTTTCTTT
>TRBJ1-2|TRBV4-1|-|TRBD1|14
CASSAPGGAVGYTF
TGCGCCAGCAGCGCCCCAGGGGGGGCAGTAGGCTACACCTTC
>TRBJ1-5|TRBV28|-|-|16
CASSFLSRFSNQPQHF
TGTGCCAGCAGTTTCCTTTCGCGGTTTAGCAATCAGCCCCAGCATTTT
>TRBJ1-1|TRBV30|-|-|13
CAWKRALNTEAFF
TGTGCCTGGAAGCGGGCTCTGAACACTGAAGCTTTCTTT
>TRBJ1-1|TRBV4-1|-|-|15
CASSTLEGVNTEAFF
TGCGCCAGCAGCACCCTCGAAGGGGTGAACACTGAAGCTTTCTTT
>TRBJ2-7|TRBV6-5|-|-|15
CASSYSLPELYEQYF
TGTGCCAGCAGTTACTCCCTACCAGAACTATACGAGCAGTACTTC
>TRBJ2-3|TRBV9|once|-|16
CASSVVGWGTVDTQYF
TGTGCCAGCAGCGTAGTCGGGTGGGGTACAGTAGATACGCAGTATTTT
>TRBJ2-2|TRBV6-5|-|TRBD1|13
CASRDRENGELFF
TGTGCCAGCCGTGACAGGGAAAACGGGGAGCTGTTTTTT
>TRBJ2-3|TRBV6-5|-|-|14
CASSPGLYLDTQYF
TGTGCCAGCAGTCCGGGTTTATATTTGGATACGCAGTATTTT
>TRBJ1-6|TRBV19|-|-|14
CASSAQLNNSPLHF
TGTGCCAGTAGTGCCCAGCTCAATAATTCACCCCTCCACTTT
>TRBJ2-7|TRBV5-6|-|-|12
CASSLASYEQYF
TGTGCCAGCAGCTTGGCGAGCTACGAGCAGTACTTC
>TRBJ2-7|TRBV5-6|-|-|12
CASSLAPHEQYF
TGTGCCAGCAGCTTGGCCCCCCACGAGCAGTACTTC
>TRBJ1-3|TRBV9|-|-|13
CASSVATGNTIYF
TGTGCCAGCAGCGTAGCTACCGGAAACACCATATATTTT
>TRBJ2-7|TRBV4-2|many|-|14
CASSQDGLGPEQYF
TGTGCCAGCAGCCAAGATGGGCTAGGACCTGAGCAGTACTTC
>TRBJ2-5|TRBV7-8|-|TRBD2|21
CASSSHRPKGLAGGSQETQYF
TGTGCCAGCAGCTCCCACCGCCCTAAAGGACTAGCGGGAGGTAGCCAAGAGACCCAGTACTTC
>TRBJ2-1|TRBV30|-|TRBD1|15
CAWSVGTEVGNEQFF
TGTGCCTGGAGTGTAGGGACAGAGGTTGGCAATGAGCAGTTCTTC
>TRBJ1-5|TRBV27|-|-|13
CASSYSSNQPQHF
TGTGCCAGCAGTTACAGTAGCAATCAGCCCCAGCATTTT
>TRBJ2-1|TRBV7-9|-|TRBD2|16
CASSLGPSGTNNEQFF
TGTGCCAGCAGCTTAGGCCCCAGCGGGACCAATAATGAGCAGTTCTTC
>TRBJ1-2|TRBV6-6|-|TRBD1|14
CASRGTGQTYGYTF
TGTGCCAGCAGGGGGACAGGTCAAACCTATGGCTACACCTTC
>TRBJ1-1|TRBV27|once|-|13
CASSLYVDTEAFF
TGTGCCAGCAGTTTATACGTGGACACTGAAGCTTTCTTT
>TRBJ2-1|TRBV27|-|-|9
CASNPWQFF
TGTGCCAGCAACCCCTGGCAGTTCTTC
>TRBJ1-2|TRBV4-3|-|TRBD1|17
CASSQVGFTGTDYGYTF
TGCGCCAGCAGCCAAGTTGGGTTTACCGGGACAGACTATGGCTACACCTTC